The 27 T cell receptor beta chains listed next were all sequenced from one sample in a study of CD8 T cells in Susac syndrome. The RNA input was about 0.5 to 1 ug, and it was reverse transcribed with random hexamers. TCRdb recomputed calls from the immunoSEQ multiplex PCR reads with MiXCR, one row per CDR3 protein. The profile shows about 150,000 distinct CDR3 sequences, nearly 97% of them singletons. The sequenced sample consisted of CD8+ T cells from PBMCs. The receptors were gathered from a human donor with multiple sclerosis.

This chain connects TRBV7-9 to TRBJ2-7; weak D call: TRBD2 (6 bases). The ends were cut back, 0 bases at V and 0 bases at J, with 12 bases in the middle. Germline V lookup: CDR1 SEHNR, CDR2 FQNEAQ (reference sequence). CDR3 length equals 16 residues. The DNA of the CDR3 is TGTGCCAGCAGCTTAGCGCTCGCGGGGCTCTCCTACGAGCAGTACTTC. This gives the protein CASSLALAGLSYEQYF. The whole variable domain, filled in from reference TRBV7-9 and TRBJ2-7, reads DTGVSQNPRHKITKRGQNVTFRCDPISEHNRLYWYRQTLGQGPEFLTYFQNEAQLEKSRLLSDRFSAERPKGSFSTLEIQRTEQGDSAMYLCASSLALAGLSYEQYFGPGTRLTVT.

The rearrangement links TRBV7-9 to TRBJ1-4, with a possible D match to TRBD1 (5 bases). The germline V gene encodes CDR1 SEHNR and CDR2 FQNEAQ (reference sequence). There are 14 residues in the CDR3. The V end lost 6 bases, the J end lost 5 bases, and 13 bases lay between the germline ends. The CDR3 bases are TGTGCCAGCAGTCCCGGGGCGCCAAATGAAAAACTGTTTTTT. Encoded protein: CASSPGAPNEKLFF.

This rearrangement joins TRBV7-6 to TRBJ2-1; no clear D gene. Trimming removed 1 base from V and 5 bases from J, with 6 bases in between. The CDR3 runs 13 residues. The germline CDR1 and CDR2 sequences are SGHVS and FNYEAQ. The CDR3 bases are TGTGCCAGCAGCTTAGGCCCCCACAATGAGCAGTTCTTC. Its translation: CASSLGPHNEQFF.

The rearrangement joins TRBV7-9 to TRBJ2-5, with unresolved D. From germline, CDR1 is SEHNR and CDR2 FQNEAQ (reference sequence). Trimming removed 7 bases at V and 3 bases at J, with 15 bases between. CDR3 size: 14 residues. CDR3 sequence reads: CASNPWEQKETQYF. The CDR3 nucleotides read TGTGCCAGCAATCCCTGGGAACAGAAAGAGACCCAGTACTTC.

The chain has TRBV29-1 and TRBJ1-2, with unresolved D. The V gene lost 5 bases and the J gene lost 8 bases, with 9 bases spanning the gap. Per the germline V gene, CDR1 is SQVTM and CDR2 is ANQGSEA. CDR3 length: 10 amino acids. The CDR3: CSVYAKGYTF. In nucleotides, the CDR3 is TGCAGCGTTTACGCGAAGGGCTACACCTTC.

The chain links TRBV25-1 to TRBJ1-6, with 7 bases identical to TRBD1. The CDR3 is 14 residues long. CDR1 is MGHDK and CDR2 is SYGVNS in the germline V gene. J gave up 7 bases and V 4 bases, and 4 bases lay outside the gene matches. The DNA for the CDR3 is TGTGCCAGCAGTGGGACAGGTCGAAATTCACCCCTCCACTTT. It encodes CASSGTGRNSPLHF.

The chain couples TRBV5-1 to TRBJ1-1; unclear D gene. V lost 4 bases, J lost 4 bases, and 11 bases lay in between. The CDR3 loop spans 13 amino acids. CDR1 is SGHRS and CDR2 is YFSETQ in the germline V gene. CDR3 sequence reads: CASSNEEATEAFF. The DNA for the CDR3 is TGCGCCAGCAGCAATGAGGAAGCCACTGAAGCTTTCTTT.

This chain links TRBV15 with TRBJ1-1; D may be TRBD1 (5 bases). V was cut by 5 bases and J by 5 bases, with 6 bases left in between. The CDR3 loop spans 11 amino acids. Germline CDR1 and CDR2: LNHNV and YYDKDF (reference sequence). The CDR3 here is CATSGGTEAFF. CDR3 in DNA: TGTGCCACCAGCGGGGGTACTGAAGCTTTCTTT.

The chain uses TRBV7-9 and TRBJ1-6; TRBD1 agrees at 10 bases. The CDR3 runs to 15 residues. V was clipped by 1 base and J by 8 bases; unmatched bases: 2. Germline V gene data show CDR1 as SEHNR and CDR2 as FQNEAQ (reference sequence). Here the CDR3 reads CASSLVGQGDSPLHF. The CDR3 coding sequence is TGTGCCAGCAGCTTAGTCGGACAGGGGGATTCACCCCTCCACTTT. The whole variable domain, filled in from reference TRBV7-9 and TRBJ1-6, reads DTGVSQNPRHKITKRGQNVTFRCDPISEHNRLYWYRQTLGQGPEFLTYFQNEAQLEKSRLLSDRFSAERPKGSFSTLEIQRTEQGDSAMYLCASSLVGQGDSPLHFGNGTRLTVT.

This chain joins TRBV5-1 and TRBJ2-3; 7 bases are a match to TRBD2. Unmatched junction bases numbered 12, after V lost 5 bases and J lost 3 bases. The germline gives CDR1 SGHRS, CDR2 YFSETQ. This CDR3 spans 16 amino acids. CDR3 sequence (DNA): TGCGCCAGCAGGATGGAGCGGGGTTGGGGGACAGATACGCAGTATTTT. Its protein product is CASRMERGWGTDTQYF.

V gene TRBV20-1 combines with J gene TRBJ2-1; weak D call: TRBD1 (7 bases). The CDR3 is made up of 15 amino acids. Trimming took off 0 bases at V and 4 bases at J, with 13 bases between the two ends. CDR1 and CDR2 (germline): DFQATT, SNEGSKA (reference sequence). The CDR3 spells CSARDPGGLYNEQFF. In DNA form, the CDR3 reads TGCAGTGCTAGAGATCCAGGGGGGCTGTACAATGAGCAGTTCTTC.

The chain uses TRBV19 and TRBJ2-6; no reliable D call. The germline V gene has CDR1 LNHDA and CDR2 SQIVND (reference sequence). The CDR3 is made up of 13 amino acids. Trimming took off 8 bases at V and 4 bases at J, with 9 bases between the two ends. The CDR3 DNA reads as TGTGCCAGTTCGTTTGGAGGGGCCAACGTCCTGACTTTC. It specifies CASSFGGANVLTF.

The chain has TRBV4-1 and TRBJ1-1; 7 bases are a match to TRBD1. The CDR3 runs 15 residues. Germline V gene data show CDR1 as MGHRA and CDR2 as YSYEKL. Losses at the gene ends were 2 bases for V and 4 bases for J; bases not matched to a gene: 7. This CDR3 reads CASSQRTGPGTEAFF. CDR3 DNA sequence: TGCGCCAGCAGCCAACGGACAGGTCCAGGCACTGAAGCTTTCTTT.

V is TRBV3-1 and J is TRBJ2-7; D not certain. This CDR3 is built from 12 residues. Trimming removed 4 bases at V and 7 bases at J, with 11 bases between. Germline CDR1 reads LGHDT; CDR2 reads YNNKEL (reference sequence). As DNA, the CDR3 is TGTGCCAGCAGCCCATTGCCTGGGGAGCAGTACTTC. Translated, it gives CASSPLPGEQYF.

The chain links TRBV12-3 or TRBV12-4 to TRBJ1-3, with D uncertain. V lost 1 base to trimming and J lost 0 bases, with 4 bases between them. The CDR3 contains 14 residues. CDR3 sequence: CASSLVTSGNTIYF. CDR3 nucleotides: TGTGCCAGCAGTTTAGTGACCTCTGGAAACACCATATATTTT.

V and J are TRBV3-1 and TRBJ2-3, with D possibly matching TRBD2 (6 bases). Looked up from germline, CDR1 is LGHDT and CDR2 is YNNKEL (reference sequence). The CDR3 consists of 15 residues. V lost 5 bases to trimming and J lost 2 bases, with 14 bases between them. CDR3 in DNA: TGTGCCAGCAGCTCGCGGGACGGAGACACAGATACGCAGTATTTT. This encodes CASSSRDGDTDTQYF.

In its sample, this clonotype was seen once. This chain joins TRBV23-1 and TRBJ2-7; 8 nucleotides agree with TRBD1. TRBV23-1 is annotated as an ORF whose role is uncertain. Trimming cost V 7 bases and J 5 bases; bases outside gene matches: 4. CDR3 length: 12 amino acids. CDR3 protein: CASNRQGNEQYV. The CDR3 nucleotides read TGCGCCAGCAATCGACAGGGGAACGAGCAGTACGTC.

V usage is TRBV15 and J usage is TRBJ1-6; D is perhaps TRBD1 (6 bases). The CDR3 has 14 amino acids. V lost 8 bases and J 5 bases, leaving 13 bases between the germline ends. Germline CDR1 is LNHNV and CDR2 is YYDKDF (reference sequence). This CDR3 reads CATGGRGHNSPLHF. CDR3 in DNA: TGTGCCACCGGAGGCAGGGGCCATAATTCACCCCTCCACTTT. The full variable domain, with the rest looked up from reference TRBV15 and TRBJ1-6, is DAMVIQNPRYQVTQFGKPVTLSCSQTLNHNVMYWYQQKSSQAPKLLFHYYDKDFNNEADTPDNFQSRRPNTSFCFLDIRSPGLGDTAMYLCATGGRGHNSPLHFGNGTRLTVT.

In nucleotides, the CDR3 is TGTGCCAGCAGTGAAATGGGACAGGGGGCCCACGAGCAGTACTTC. Its protein product is CASSEMGQGAHEQYF. J is TRBJ2-7 and V is TRBV2, with TRBD1 identical over 12 bases. J gave up 5 bases and V 2 bases, and 4 bases lay outside the gene matches. The germline CDR1 and CDR2 sequences are SNHLY and FYNNEI. This CDR3 is 15 amino acids long.

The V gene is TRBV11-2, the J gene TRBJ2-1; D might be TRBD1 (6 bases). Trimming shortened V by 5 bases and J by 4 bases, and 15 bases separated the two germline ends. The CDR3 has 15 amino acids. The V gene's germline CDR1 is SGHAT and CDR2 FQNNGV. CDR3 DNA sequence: TGTGCCAGCAGCCCCGAAGCAGGGGAATACAATGAGCAGTTCTTC. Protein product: CASSPEAGEYNEQFF.

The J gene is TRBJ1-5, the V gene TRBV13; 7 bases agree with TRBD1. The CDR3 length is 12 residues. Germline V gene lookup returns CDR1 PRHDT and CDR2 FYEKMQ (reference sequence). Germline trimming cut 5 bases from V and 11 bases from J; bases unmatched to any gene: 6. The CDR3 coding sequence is TGTGCCAGCAGCAGACAGGGTGCAGCCCAGCATTTT. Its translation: CASSRQGAAQHF.

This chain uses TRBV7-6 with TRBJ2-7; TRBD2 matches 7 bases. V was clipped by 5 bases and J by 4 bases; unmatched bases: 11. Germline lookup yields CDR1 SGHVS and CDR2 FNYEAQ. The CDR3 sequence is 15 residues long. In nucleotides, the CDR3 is TGTGCCAGCAGCCCGGGGGGATTGCCTTCATACGAGCAGTACGTC. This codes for CASSPGGLPSYEQYV.

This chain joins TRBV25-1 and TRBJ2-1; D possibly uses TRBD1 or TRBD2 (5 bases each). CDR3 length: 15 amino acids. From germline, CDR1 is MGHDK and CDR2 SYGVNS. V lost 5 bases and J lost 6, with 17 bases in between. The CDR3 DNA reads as TGTGCCAGCAGTAAATTGGGGGACCGGGGCAATGAGCAGTTCTTC. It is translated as CASSKLGDRGNEQFF.

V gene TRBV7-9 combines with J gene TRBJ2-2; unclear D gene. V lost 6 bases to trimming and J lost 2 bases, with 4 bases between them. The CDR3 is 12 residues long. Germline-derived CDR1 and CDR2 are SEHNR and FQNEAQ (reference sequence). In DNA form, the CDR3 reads TGTGCCAGCAGGGACAACACCGGGGAGCTGTTTTTT. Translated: CASRDNTGELFF.

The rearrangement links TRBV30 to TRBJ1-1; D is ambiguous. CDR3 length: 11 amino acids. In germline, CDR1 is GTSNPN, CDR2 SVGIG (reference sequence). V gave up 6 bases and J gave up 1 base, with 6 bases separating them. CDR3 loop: CACWPNTEAFF. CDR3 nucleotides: TGTGCCTGCTGGCCGAACACTGAAGCTTTCTTT.

CDR3 amino acids: CASSLGLGSGELFF. The CDR3 DNA sequence: TGTGCCAGCAGTTTAGGGTTGGGTTCCGGGGAGCTGTTTTTT. The chain has TRBV27 and TRBJ2-2; no clear D gene. The CDR3 runs 14 residues. Germline-derived CDR1 and CDR2 are MNHEY and SMNVEV (reference sequence). V gave up 2 bases and J gave up 6 bases, with 10 bases separating them.

CDR3 sequence (DNA): TGTGCCAGCAGTCCCCGGGACAGGGGAGGAGATACGCAGTATTTT. Its protein is CASSPRDRGGDTQYF. The V gene is TRBV12-3 or TRBV12-4, the J gene TRBJ2-3; TRBD1 aligns across 10 bases. This CDR3 comprises 15 residues. Losses at the gene ends were 5 bases for V and 5 bases for J; bases not matched to a gene: 7.